Presented here are 30 T cell receptor beta chains from one specimen sequenced in a study of blood T cell repertoires in COVID-19. Profiling relied on immunoSEQ multiplex PCR, and the TCRdb table lists in-frame clones only, not all of them. The table includes some 56,000 clones, 73% detected once. The sample taken for sequencing was peripheral blood. The receptors were gathered from a woman aged 45-60 years with active or convalescent COVID-19.

V gene TRBV9 combines with J gene TRBJ1-6; D is possibly TRBD1 (6 bases). Trimming left V 4 bases short and J 7 bases short, with 18 bases between. The CDR3 loop spans 16 amino acids. Germline CDR1 SGDLS, CDR2 YYNGEE. The CDR3 loop reads CASSSDRDMRNSPLHF. The CDR3 bases are TGTGCCAGCAGCTCGGACCGGGACATGAGGAATTCACCCCTCCACTTT.

This clone was seen a few times. The chain employs TRBV2 and TRBJ1-4, with 9 bases identical to TRBD1. The length of the CDR3 is 13 residues. V trimming: 9 bases; J trimming: 7 bases; junction bases outside the gene matches: 6. The germline V gene has CDR1 SNHLY and CDR2 FYNNEI. CDR3 DNA: TGTGCCAGTCAACAGGGGGCGGGTGAAAAACTGTTTTTT. It is translated as CASQQGAGEKLFF.

V and J are TRBV19 and TRBJ1-3, with TRBD1 identical over 9 bases. The CDR3 totals 15 residues. Germline CDR1 and CDR2: LNHDA and SQIVND (reference sequence). With V trimmed by 7 bases and J by 1 base, 5 bases remained unmatched. This chain's CDR3 is CASKRQGVSGNTIYF. DNA of the CDR3: TGTGCCAGTAAGAGACAGGGGGTTTCTGGAAACACCATATATTTT.

J is TRBJ2-2 and V is TRBV30, with D possibly TRBD1 on 6 matching bases. Germline V gives CDR1 GTSNPN, CDR2 SVGIG (reference sequence). Trimming left V 3 bases short and J 8 bases short, with 7 bases between. The CDR3 spans 11 residues. In DNA form, the CDR3 reads TGTGCCTGGAGCCAGGGGGGGGAGCTGTTTTTT. Translation: CAWSQGGELFF.

This CDR3 is CASSLIGGDTQYF. CDR3 DNA sequence: TGCGCCAGCAGCCTCATCGGGGGGGATACGCAGTATTTT. This chain links TRBV5-1 with TRBJ2-3, with 7 bases that match TRBD2. After removal of 4 bases from V and 6 bases from J, the junction contained 5 bases not matched to a gene. The CDR3 has 13 residues. Germline V CDR1 and CDR2: SGHRS, YFSETQ.

In this sample, this clone turned up a few times. The CDR3 nucleotides are TGTGCCAGTACCGTTCGGAGGGGAGAGTATGGCTACACCTTC. Its protein product is CASTVRRGEYGYTF. The chain is built from TRBV19 and TRBJ1-2, with D tentatively TRBD1 (5 bases). The CDR3 totals 14 residues. The ends were cut back, 7 bases at V and 5 bases at J, with 17 bases in the middle. Germline V gives CDR1 LNHDA, CDR2 SQIVND (reference sequence).

The chain joins TRBV7-9 to TRBJ1-1, with D possibly being TRBD1 (6 bases). There are 13 residues in the CDR3. Deletions cut 3 bases from V and 1 base from J, with 6 bases between. Germline lookup yields CDR1 SEHNR and CDR2 FQNEAQ (reference sequence). CDR3 nucleotide sequence: TGTGCCAGCAGCTTGGGACAGAACACTGAAGCTTTCTTT. This gives the protein CASSLGQNTEAFF.

This clone was counted once. The V and J genes are TRBV29-1 and TRBJ1-5; a possible D gene is TRBD1 (5 bases). V lost 3 bases and J 1 base, leaving 13 bases between the germline ends. Per the germline V gene, CDR1 is SQVTM and CDR2 is ANQGSEA. This CDR3 is 15 amino acids long. The CDR3: CSVEYGAGSNQPQHF. The CDR3 bases are TGCAGCGTTGAGTACGGGGCGGGGAGCAATCAGCCCCAGCATTTT. The complete variable domain, with remaining parts taken from reference TRBV29-1 and TRBJ1-5, reads SAVISQKPSRDICQRGTSLTIQCQVDSQVTMMFWYRQQPGQSLTLIATANQGSEATYESGFVIDKFPISRPNLTFSTLTVSNMSPEDSSIYLCSVEYGAGSNQPQHFGDGTRLSIL.

The chain has TRBV6-5 and TRBJ2-1; TRBD1 agrees at 9 bases. V lost 7 bases to trimming and J lost 4 bases; unmatched junction nucleotides: 8. Germline lookup yields CDR1 MNHEY and CDR2 SVGAGI. The CDR3 totals 15 residues. Written as DNA, the CDR3 is TGTGCCAGCAATAACCGGGACAGGGAGTACAATGAGCAGTTCTTC. Amino acid sequence: CASNNRDREYNEQFF.

The chain combines TRBV14 with TRBJ2-5; 9 nucleotides line up with TRBD1. This CDR3 spans 16 amino acids. Germline V lookup: CDR1 SGHDN, CDR2 FVKESK. The V gene end was trimmed by 4 bases and the J gene end by 2 bases; junction bases not matched to a gene: 8. The CDR3 DNA sequence: TGTGCCAGCAGCCGCACAGGGGGCGCGAGGCAAGAGACCCAGTACTTC. Translated, it gives CASSRTGGARQETQYF.

The gene calls are TRBV6-5 and TRBJ2-7; 9 bases line up with TRBD1. CDR1 and CDR2 from the germline V gene are MNHEY and SVGAGI. This CDR3 is built from 13 residues. Trimming took 5 bases from V and 6 from J; bases not matched to a gene: 5. Written as DNA, the CDR3 is TGTGCCAGCAGTCGTACACAGGGGGCCGAGCAGTACTTC. Its protein is CASSRTQGAEQYF.

V gene TRBV30 combines with J gene TRBJ1-5, with 10 bases lining up with TRBD1. The CDR3 is made up of 14 amino acids. CDR1 is GTSNPN, CDR2 SVGIG, per germline (reference sequence). Trimming took 5 bases from V and 0 from J; bases not matched to a gene: 1. CDR3 region: CAWGTGDSNQPQHF. The CDR3 bases are TGTGCCTGGGGGACAGGGGATAGCAATCAGCCCCAGCATTTT.

This clone was counted only a few times. V is TRBV30 and J is TRBJ2-7; perhaps TRBD2 as D (6 bases). The CDR3 totals 12 residues. The germline V gene encodes CDR1 GTSNPN and CDR2 SVGIG (reference sequence). The V and J ends lost 2 bases and 5 bases respectively, with 10 bases between them. The CDR3 DNA reads as TGTGCCTGGAGTTTAACTAGCCACGAGCAGTACTTC. This sequence encodes CAWSLTSHEQYF.

V gene TRBV14 combines with J gene TRBJ2-3; TRBD1 matches 9 bases. Trimming cost V 5 bases and J 0 bases; bases outside gene matches: 3. Germline CDR1 and CDR2: SGHDN and FVKESK. The CDR3 runs to 15 residues. CDR3 amino acids: CASSRDRASTDTQYF. DNA of the CDR3: TGTGCCAGCAGCAGGGACAGGGCTAGCACAGATACGCAGTATTTT.

The chain joins TRBV10-3 to TRBJ2-5; 12 nucleotides align to TRBD2. The CDR3 is 15 residues long. The germline V gene encodes CDR1 ENHRY and CDR2 SYGVKD. Unmatched junction bases numbered 3, after V lost 6 bases and J lost 1 base. For the CDR3, the DNA is TGTGCCATCAGCATGACTAGCGGGAGCCAAGAGACCCAGTACTTC. Translated: CAISMTSGSQETQYF.

The rearrangement joins TRBV11-1 to TRBJ2-1, with 8 bases that match TRBD2. Germline CDR1 reads SGHAT; CDR2 reads FQDESV (reference sequence). Germline trimming cut 6 bases from V and 6 bases from J; bases unmatched to any gene: 10. This CDR3 is 15 amino acids long. CDR3 region: CASSSDGRAGNEQFF. The CDR3 coding sequence is TGTGCCAGCAGTAGCGACGGGAGGGCGGGCAATGAGCAGTTCTTC.

The V and J genes are TRBV7-9 and TRBJ2-7; 8 positions agree with TRBD1. The germline V gene has CDR1 SEHNR and CDR2 FQNEAQ (reference sequence). V shed 2 bases, J shed 4 bases, and the junction held 4 bases outside the gene matches. The CDR3 spans 14 residues. This CDR3 reads CASSLIDRGYEQYF. In nucleotides, the CDR3 is TGTGCCAGCAGCTTAATAGACAGGGGATACGAGCAGTACTTC.

The chain uses TRBV28 and TRBJ2-5; possible D gene TRBD1, 5 bases. CDR3 length: 14 amino acids. Germline V gene data show CDR1 as MDHEN and CDR2 as SYDVKM. V was trimmed by 6 bases and J by 2 bases, leaving 13 bases between them. CDR3 residues: CASSSTGYQETQYF. The DNA for the CDR3 is TGTGCCAGCAGCTCTACAGGTTATCAAGAGACCCAGTACTTC. Variable domain in full (rest from reference TRBV28 and TRBJ2-5): DVKVTQSSRYLVKRTGEKVFLECVQDMDHENMFWYRQDPGLGLRLIYFSYDVKMKEKGDIPEGYSVSREKKERFSLILESASTNQTSMYLCASSSTGYQETQYFGPGTRLLVL.

The chain uses TRBV4-1 and TRBJ2-1; 9 bases align to TRBD2. The trim removed 3 bases at V and 0 bases at J, leaving 6 bases unmatched. Germline values: CDR1 MGHRA, CDR2 YSYEKL. The CDR3 has 17 amino acids. The CDR3 DNA follows: TGCGCCAGCAGCCAGAAAGCGGGAGGCCTCTCCTACAATGAGCAGTTCTTC. Encoded protein: CASSQKAGGLSYNEQFF.

This clone has only one observation. This chain joins TRBV19 and TRBJ1-2; 8 nucleotides agree with TRBD1. The V and J ends lost 5 bases and 8 bases, in that order; junction bases with no gene match: 7. The CDR3 runs 13 residues. CDR1 and CDR2 (germline): LNHDA, SQIVND (reference sequence). CDR3 sequence reads: CASSFRTGSGYTF. The CDR3 nucleotides are TGTGCCAGTAGTTTTCGGACAGGGAGCGGCTACACCTTC. The full variable domain, its missing parts supplied by reference TRBV19 and TRBJ1-2, is DGGITQSPKYLFRKEGQNVTLSCEQNLNHDAMYWYRQDPGQGLRLIYYSQIVNDFQKGDIAEGYSVSREKKESFPLTVTSAQKNPTAFYLCASSFRTGSGYTFGSGTRLTVV.

This chain uses TRBV3-1 (or the pseudogene TRBV3-2) with TRBJ2-3; tentatively, D is TRBD2 (6 bases). The CDR3 runs to 16 residues. The V gene lost 0 bases and the J gene lost 0 bases, with 10 bases spanning the gap. The germline CDR1 and CDR2 sequences are LGHDT and YNNKEL (reference sequence). DNA for the CDR3: TGTGCCAGCAGCCAAGAAGTGGGACTGAGCACAGATACGCAGTATTTT. The encoded protein is CASSQEVGLSTDTQYF.

This chain joins TRBV3-1 (or the pseudogene TRBV3-2) and TRBJ2-7, with a tentative D call TRBD2 (6 bases). The CDR3 runs 15 residues. The V end was cut by 1 base, the J end by 10 bases, with 20 bases between. Per the germline V gene, CDR1 is LGHDT and CDR2 is YNNKEL (reference sequence). DNA of the CDR3: TGTGCCAGCAGCCAAGGAAGGCAGCCCCTAGCGTTTCAGTACTTC. Translation gives CASSQGRQPLAFQYF.

The gene calls are TRBV6-6 and TRBJ1-4; 7 bases match TRBD1. The V and J ends lost 5 bases and 3 bases, in that order; junction bases with no gene match: 12. The CDR3 runs to 17 residues. Germline V gene lookup returns CDR1 MNHNY and CDR2 SVGAGI (reference sequence). CDR3 nucleotide sequence: TGTGCCAGCAGTCCTACTTATTCAGGGGGATCTAATGAAAAACTGTTTTTT. Translated, it gives CASSPTYSGGSNEKLFF.

This rearrangement joins TRBV7-8 to TRBJ2-1; the match to TRBD2 covers 8 bases. CDR1 and CDR2 from the germline V gene are SGHVS and FQNEAQ. Trimming removed 1 base from V and 0 bases from J; junction bases left unmatched: 2. This CDR3 has 16 residues. CDR3 nucleotide sequence: TGTGCCAGCAGCTTAGAACTAGCGGACTCCTACAATGAGCAGTTCTTC. It translates to CASSLELADSYNEQFF.

On this clone: Other nucleotide sequences from this sample produce the same CDR3. The chain carries TRBV5-1 and TRBJ2-7; TRBD1 aligns across 8 bases. In germline, CDR1 is SGHRS, CDR2 YFSETQ. The CDR3 length is 14 residues. Germline trimming cut 4 bases from V and 3 bases from J; bases unmatched to any gene: 6. CDR3 sequence reads: CASSPGQGIYEQYF. In nucleotides, the CDR3 is TGCGCCAGCAGCCCAGGACAGGGTATCTACGAGCAGTACTTC.

As concerns this clone: This specimen includes other DNA sequences encoding the same CDR3. The chain links TRBV18 to TRBJ1-2; a possible D gene is TRBD1 (5 bases). CDR1 and CDR2 from the germline V gene are KGHSH and LQKENI. This CDR3 has 13 amino acids. V was clipped by 1 base and J by 2 bases, with 5 bases between them. Here the CDR3 reads CASSPQGNYGYTF. CDR3 in DNA: TGTGCCAGCTCACCACAGGGGAACTATGGCTACACCTTC. Full variable domain (rest looked up from reference TRBV18 and TRBJ1-2): NAGVMQNPRHLVRRRGQEARLRCSPMKGHSHVYWYRQLPEEGLKFMVYLQKENIIDESGMPKERFSAEFPKEGPSILRIQQVVRGDSAAYFCASSPQGNYGYTFGSGTRLTVV.

The chain combines TRBV3-1 (or the pseudogene TRBV3-2) with TRBJ2-7; the D is unclear. V lost 1 base and J 1 base, leaving 8 bases between the germline ends. CDR1 is LGHDT, CDR2 YNNKEL, per germline (reference sequence). CDR3 size: 14 residues. As DNA, the CDR3 is TGTGCCAGCAGCCAAGTACCAGATTCCTACGAGCAGTACTTC. Protein sequence: CASSQVPDSYEQYF.

V gene TRBV4-1 combines with J gene TRBJ1-1, with no clear D. This CDR3 is 14 amino acids long. The germline V gene encodes CDR1 MGHRA and CDR2 YSYEKL. Trimming cost V 4 bases and J 1 base, with 10 bases left between them. CDR3 amino acids: CASSPYPRNTEAFF. The CDR3, as DNA: TGCGCCAGCAGCCCATATCCGAGGAACACTGAAGCTTTCTTT.

This chain connects TRBV4-1 to TRBJ1-5; TRBD1 agrees at 7 bases. This CDR3 has 16 residues. CDR1 and CDR2 from the germline V gene are MGHRA and YSYEKL. The ends lost 2 bases at V and 5 bases at J; junction bases unmatched: 9. CDR3 sequence (DNA): TGCGCCAGCAGCCAATATCCCGCCAGGGGGGATCAGCCCCAGCATTTT. It codes for CASSQYPARGDQPQHF.

In this sample, this clone is medium-sized. The J gene is TRBJ2-2, the V gene TRBV19; D is unresolved. V was cut by 5 bases and J by 6 bases, with 13 bases left in between. From germline, CDR1 is LNHDA and CDR2 SQIVND (reference sequence). The CDR3 has 14 amino acids. Here the CDR3 reads CASSPVSRAGELFF. The CDR3 DNA reads TGTGCCAGTAGTCCCGTCAGCCGGGCCGGGGAGCTGTTTTTT.